This T cell receptor beta chain was documented in a study of blood T cell repertoires in COVID-19. The wider study: From the United States, Italy and Spain came samples of acute and convalescent COVID-19.

V was pared by 4 bases and J by 0 bases, with 16 bases between. Germline V gene lookup returns CDR1 LGHDT and CDR2 YNNKEL (reference sequence). CDR3 size: 17 residues. Profiling relied on immunoSEQ multiplex PCR, and the TCRdb table lists in-frame clones only, not all of them. This repertoire shows around 300,000 clones, 75% to 90% found once; its top ten account for 11%. The sample taken for sequencing was peripheral blood. V gene TRBV3-1 (or the pseudogene TRBV3-2) combines with J gene TRBJ1-3; maybe TRBD1 (6 bases). This TCR was recovered from a woman in her 70s with acute or convalescent COVID-19. This CDR3 is CASSLMTGSTSGNTIYF. The CDR3 nucleotides read TGTGCCAGCAGCCTAATGACAGGCTCGACCTCTGGAAACACCATATATTTT.